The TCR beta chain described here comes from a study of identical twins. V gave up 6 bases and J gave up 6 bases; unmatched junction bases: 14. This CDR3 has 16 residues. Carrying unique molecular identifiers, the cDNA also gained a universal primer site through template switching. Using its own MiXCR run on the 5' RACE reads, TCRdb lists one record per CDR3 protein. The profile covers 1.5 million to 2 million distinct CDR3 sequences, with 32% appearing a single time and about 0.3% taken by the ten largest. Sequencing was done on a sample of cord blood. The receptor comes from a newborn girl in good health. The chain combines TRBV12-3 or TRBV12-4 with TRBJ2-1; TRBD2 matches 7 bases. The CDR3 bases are TGTGCCAGCAGCCACAAACGACTAGCAGTCTCCAATGAGCAGTTCTTC. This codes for CASSHKRLAVSNEQFF.